A selection of T cell receptor beta chains follows, all from one sample in a study of long-term antiretroviral therapy in people with HIV. TCRdb keeps only in-frame clones here, not all; method: immunoSEQ multiplex PCR. The table has roughly 23,000 clones, 85% to 90% seen once. Sequences were derived from unsorted PBMCs, sampled 1.8 years before starting antiretroviral therapy. All receptors come from a woman in her 30s with HIV. CDR3s leave out the opening cysteine and the closing phenylalanine or tryptophan.

TRBV7-8	TRBJ2-2	ATRYSGNTGELF
TRBV19	TRBJ2-3	ASSGPTGGGTDTQY
TRBV29-1	TRBJ1-2	SVEGYGYT
TRBV6-1	TRBJ2-5	ASSEGPSGATRTQY
TRBV19	TRBJ2-1	ASSIQALGRKNEQF
TRBV6-1	TRBJ2-5	ASSPLAGVQETQY
TRBV4-2	TRBJ1-3	ASSLGTGGYSGNTIY
TRBV6-5	TRBJ2-5	ASSYSTGETY
TRBV29-1	TRBJ2-1	SVGWDRVDNEQF
TRBV7-3	TRBJ1-5	ASSLRVDQPQH
TRBV13	TRBJ2-7	ASSLRTGREQY
TRBV29-1	TRBJ2-7	SSRDSTYEQY
TRBV10-2	TRBJ1-5	ASSESLGGLQPQH
TRBV5-8	TRBJ2-5	ASSFRDRDGKTQY
TRBV27	TRBJ1-1	ASSLMGDTEAF
TRBV5-1	TRBJ1-2	ASSLHVKEPNYGYT
TRBV27	TRBJ1-5	ASKPGQGIGQPQH
TRBV7-3	TRBJ2-3	ASSSVAGTSRDTQY
TRBV5-6	TRBJ1-1	ASSLGTPRAEAF
TRBV4-2	TRBJ1-2	ASSQFISRGNLKGGYT
TRBV7-9	TRBJ1-5	ASSLGGSGGNQPQH
TRBV27	TRBJ2-7	ASPLRGCCEQY
TRBV18	TRBJ2-1	ASSRTGGGQFYEQF
TRBV2	TRBJ2-7	ASSVGTGLLSYEQY
TRBV28	TRBJ1-2	ASSWGSYGYT
TRBV18	TRBJ2-3	ASSPLGDTDTQY
TRBV10-2	TRBJ2-5	ASTEGTVQTQY
TRBV10-3	TRBJ2-7	AISDLPAYEQY
TRBV30	TRBJ1-1	AWSGQSNTEAF
TRBV11-2	TRBJ1-4	ASSFRQGGEKLF
TRBV2	TRBJ2-5	ASSVIGGGAGTQY
TRBV18	TRBJ1-3	ASSLLGTASSGNTIY
TRBV5-1	TRBJ2-1	ASSLALSSATYNEQF
TRBV27	TRBJ2-2	ASSPRTSGGNLGGTGELF
TRBV27	TRBJ2-1	ASSFRVLRGGENEQF
TRBV7-2	TRBJ2-7	ASSFGTGGYEQY
TRBV6-5	TRBJ2-2	ASSYGSGGSTGELF
TRBV5-4	TRBJ1-1	ASRPSLGPDTEAF
TRBV30	TRBJ1-5	AWSVRGNQPQH
TRBV5-1	TRBJ2-7	ASSRADRVAQY
TRBV5-1	TRBJ1-1	ASSSQGGNTEAF
TRBV27	TRBJ2-6	ASREPGSGANVLT
TRBV30	TRBJ1-1	AWNGGTREAF
TRBV4-1	TRBJ2-2	ASSPGLAGIGGELF
TRBV27	TRBJ2-5	ASSPRQTQETQY
TRBV5-5	TRBJ1-2	ASSSTGGHYGYT
TRBV18	TRBJ1-1	ASSPGQSHREAF
TRBV6-4	TRBJ1-2	ASSEEGQGRGYT
TRBV27	TRBJ2-5	ASSLEPQETQY